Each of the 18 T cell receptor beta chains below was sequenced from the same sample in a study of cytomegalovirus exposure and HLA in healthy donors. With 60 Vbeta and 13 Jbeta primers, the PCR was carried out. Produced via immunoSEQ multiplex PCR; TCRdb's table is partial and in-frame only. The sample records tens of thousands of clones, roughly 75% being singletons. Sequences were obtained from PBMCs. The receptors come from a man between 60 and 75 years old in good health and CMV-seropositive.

CDR3: CASSQESPTDTQYF. For the CDR3, the DNA is TGCGCCAGCAGCCAAGAATCCCCTACAGATACGCAGTATTTT. The chain carries TRBV4-1 and TRBJ2-3, with D unresolved. The CDR3 contains 14 residues. Trimming stripped 0 bases from V and 3 bases from J, with 7 bases between. CDR1 is MGHRA, CDR2 YSYEKL, per germline.

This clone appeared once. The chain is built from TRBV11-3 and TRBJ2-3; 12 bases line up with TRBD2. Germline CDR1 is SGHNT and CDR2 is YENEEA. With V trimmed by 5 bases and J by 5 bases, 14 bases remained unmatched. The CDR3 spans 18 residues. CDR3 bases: TGTGCCAGCAGCGTCAGACTAGCGGGGGCCGCGTTTCAAGATACGCAGTATTTT. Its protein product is CASSVRLAGAAFQDTQYF.

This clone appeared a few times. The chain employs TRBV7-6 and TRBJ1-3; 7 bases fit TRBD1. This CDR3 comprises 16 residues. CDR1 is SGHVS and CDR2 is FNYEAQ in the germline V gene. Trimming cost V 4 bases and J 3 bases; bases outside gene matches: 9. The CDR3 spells CASSYRSGGLGNTIYF. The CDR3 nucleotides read TGTGCCAGCAGCTATCGATCAGGGGGGCTTGGAAACACCATATATTTT.

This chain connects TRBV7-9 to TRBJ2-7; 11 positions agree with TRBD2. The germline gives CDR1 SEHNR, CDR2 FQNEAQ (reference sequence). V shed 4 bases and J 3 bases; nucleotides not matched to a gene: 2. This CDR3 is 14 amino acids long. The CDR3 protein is CASSSGLADYEQYF. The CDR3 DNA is TGTGCCAGCAGCTCGGGACTAGCGGACTACGAGCAGTACTTC.

This CDR3 is CASSEDRDTEAFF. CDR3 coding DNA: TGTGCCAGCAGTGAGGACAGGGACACTGAAGCTTTCTTT. The chain is built from TRBV6-4 and TRBJ1-1; the match to TRBD1 covers 8 bases. The junction had 0 bases not matched to a gene; V was cut back by 3 bases and J by 3 bases. Germline V gene sequence: CDR1 MRHNA, CDR2 SNTAGT. This CDR3 is built from 13 residues.

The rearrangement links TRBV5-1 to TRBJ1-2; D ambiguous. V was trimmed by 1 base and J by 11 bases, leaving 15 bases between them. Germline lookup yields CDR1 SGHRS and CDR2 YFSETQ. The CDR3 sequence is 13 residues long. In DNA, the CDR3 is TGCGCCAGCAGCTTGTTAGGAGTCGCGGGGTACACCTTC. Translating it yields CASSLLGVAGYTF.

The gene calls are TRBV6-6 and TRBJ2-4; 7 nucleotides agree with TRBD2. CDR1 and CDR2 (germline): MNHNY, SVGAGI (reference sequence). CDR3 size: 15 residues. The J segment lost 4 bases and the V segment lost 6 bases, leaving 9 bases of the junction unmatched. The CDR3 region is CASSSQTGRKNIQYF. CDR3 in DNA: TGTGCCAGCAGCTCCCAGACCGGGAGGAAAAACATTCAGTACTTC.

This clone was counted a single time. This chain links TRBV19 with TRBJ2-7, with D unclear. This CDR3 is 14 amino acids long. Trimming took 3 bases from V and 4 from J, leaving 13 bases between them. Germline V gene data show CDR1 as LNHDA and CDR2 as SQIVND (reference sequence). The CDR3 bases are TGTGCCAGTAGTATCGGTTGGGCTGGGTACGAGCAGTACTTC. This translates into CASSIGWAGYEQYF. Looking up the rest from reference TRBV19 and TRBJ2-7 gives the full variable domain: DGGITQSPKYLFRKEGQNVTLSCEQNLNHDAMYWYRQDPGQGLRLIYYSQIVNDFQKGDIAEGYSVSREKKESFPLTVTSAQKNPTAFYLCASSIGWAGYEQYFGPGTRLTVT.

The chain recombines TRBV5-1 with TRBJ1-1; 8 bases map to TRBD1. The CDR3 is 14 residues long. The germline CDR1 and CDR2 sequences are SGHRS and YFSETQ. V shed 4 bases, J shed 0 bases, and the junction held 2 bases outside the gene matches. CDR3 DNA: TGCGCCAGCAGCCAGGGGGCCATGAACACTGAAGCTTTCTTT. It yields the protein CASSQGAMNTEAFF.

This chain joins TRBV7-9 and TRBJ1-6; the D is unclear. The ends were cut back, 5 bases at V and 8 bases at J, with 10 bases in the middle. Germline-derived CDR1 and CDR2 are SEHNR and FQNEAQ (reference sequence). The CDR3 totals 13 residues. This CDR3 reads CASSQKGDSPLHF. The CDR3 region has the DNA TGTGCCAGCAGCCAGAAGGGAGATTCACCCCTCCACTTT.

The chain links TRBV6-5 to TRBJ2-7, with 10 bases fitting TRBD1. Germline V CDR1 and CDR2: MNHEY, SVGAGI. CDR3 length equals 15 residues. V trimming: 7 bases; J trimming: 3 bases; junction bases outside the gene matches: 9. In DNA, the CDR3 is TGTGCCAGCACCCGGGACAGGGGAGGGATCTACGAGCAGTACTTC. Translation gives CASTRDRGGIYEQYF.

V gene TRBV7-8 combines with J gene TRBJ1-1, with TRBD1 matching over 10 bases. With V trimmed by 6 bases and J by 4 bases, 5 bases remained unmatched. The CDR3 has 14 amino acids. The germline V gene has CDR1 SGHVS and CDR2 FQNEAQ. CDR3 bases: TGTGCCAGCAGGATAGGACAGGGGGGCACTGAAGCTTTCTTT. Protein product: CASRIGQGGTEAFF.

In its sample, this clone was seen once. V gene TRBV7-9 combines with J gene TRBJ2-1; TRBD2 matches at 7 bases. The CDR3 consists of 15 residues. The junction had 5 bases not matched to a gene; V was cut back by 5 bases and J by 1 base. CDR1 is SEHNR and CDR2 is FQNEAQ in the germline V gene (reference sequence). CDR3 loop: CASSREGPSYNEQFF. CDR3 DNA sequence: TGTGCCAGCAGCAGGGAGGGCCCATCCTACAATGAGCAGTTCTTC.

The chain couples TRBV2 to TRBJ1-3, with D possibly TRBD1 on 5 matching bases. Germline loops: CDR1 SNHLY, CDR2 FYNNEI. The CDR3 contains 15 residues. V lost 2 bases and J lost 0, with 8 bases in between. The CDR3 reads CASSERGRSGNTIYF. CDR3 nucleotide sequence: TGTGCCAGCAGTGAAAGGGGCCGCTCTGGAAACACCATATATTTT.

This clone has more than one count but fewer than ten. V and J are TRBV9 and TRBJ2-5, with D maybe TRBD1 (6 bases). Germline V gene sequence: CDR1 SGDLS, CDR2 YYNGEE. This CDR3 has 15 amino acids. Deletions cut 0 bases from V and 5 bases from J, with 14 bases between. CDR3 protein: CASSVELGARETQYF. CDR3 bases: TGTGCCAGCAGCGTAGAATTGGGGGCTCGGGAGACCCAGTACTTC.

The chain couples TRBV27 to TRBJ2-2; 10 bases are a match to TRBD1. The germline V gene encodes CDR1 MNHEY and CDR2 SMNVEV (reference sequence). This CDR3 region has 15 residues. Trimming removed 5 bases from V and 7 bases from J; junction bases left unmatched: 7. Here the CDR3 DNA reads TGTGCCAGCAGTCCGCGACAGGGGGCAATCGGGGAGCTGTTTTTT. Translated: CASSPRQGAIGELFF.

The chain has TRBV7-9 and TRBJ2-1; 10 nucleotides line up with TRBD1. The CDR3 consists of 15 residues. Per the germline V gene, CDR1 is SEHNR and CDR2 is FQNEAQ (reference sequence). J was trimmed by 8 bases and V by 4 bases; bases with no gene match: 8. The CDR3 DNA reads TGTGCCAGCAGCTACGGGGGACAGGGGATTTATGAGCAGTTCTTC. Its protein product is CASSYGGQGIYEQFF. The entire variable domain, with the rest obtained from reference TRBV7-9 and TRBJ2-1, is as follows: DTGVSQNPRHKITKRGQNVTFRCDPISEHNRLYWYRQTLGQGPEFLTYFQNEAQLEKSRLLSDRFSAERPKGSFSTLEIQRTEQGDSAMYLCASSYGGQGIYEQFFGPGTRLTVL.

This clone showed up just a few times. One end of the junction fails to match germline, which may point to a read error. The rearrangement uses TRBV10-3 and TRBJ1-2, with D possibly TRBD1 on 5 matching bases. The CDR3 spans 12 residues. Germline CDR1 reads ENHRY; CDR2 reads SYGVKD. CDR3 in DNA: TGTGCCAGCAGTTACGGAGGGGAGGGCTACACCTTC. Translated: CASSYGGEGYTF.